The rows below give T cell receptor beta chains drawn from one sample of a study of T-cell reconstitution after alpha-beta-depleted transplantation in children. TCRdb redid the calling of the PCR reads with MiXCR, one entry per CDR3 protein. This sample yields approximately 400,000 distinct CDR3 sequences, of which approximately 11% are seen a single time; about 5% belongs to the top ten. This specimen was PBMCs from the stem cell graft donor, taken from the stem cell graft. The source of these receptors is a human donor who donated a stem cell graft to a child with acute myeloid leukemia. Both conserved end residues are part of each CDR3. The order of the fields is CDR3 DNA, CDR3 protein, J gene, V gene, D gene, clone size. The D gene is left open where the match is weak. Size is omitted from some rows. Given values are once, few, many or a class for expanded clones.

DNA: TGTGCCAGCAGTTTCGGACTAGGGGCGGATACGCAGTATTTT
CDR3: CASSFGLGADTQYF
J: TRBJ2-3
V: TRBV6-2/TRBV6-3
D: TRBD2
size: few

DNA: TGCGCCAGCAGCCCCGGGACAGATAGCTCCTACGAGCAGTACTTC
CDR3: CASSPGTDSSYEQYF
J: TRBJ2-7
V: TRBV4-3
D: TRBD1
size: many

DNA: TGCAGTGCTACACTAGCGGGCAGATACAATGAGCAGTTCTTC
CDR3: CSATLAGRYNEQFF
J: TRBJ2-1
V: TRBV20-1
D: TRBD2
size: few

DNA: TGTGCCAGCAGCCCCAGCCTGGGACTCCAAGAGACCCAGTACTTC
CDR3: CASSPSLGLQETQYF
J: TRBJ2-5
V: TRBV7-9
D: .
size: few

DNA: TGTGCCATCAGTAGGGACAGGGGGTCAGATACGCAGTATTTT
CDR3: CAISRDRGSDTQYF
J: TRBJ2-3
V: TRBV10-3
D: TRBD1
size: few

DNA: TGCGCCAGCAGCCAAGACGCAGCCTCCTACGAGCAGTACTTC
CDR3: CASSQDAASYEQYF
J: TRBJ2-7
V: TRBV4-3
D: .
size: few

DNA: TGCAGTGCGACGCCCTCCAATCTAGCGGGGGAAGAGACCCAGTACTTC
CDR3: CSATPSNLAGEETQYF
J: TRBJ2-5
V: TRBV20-1
D: TRBD2
size: .

DNA: TGTGCCAGCAGTCTTTCGGTGGGCCTGGAGACCCAGTACTTC
CDR3: CASSLSVGLETQYF
J: TRBJ2-5
V: TRBV6-5
D: .
size: few

DNA: TGTGCCAGCAGCTTAGGATCGGGACAGGCTACCTACAATGAGCAGTTCTTC
CDR3: CASSLGSGQATYNEQFF
J: TRBJ2-1
V: TRBV7-8
D: TRBD1
size: few

DNA: TGTGCCAGCAGCCAAGATGGCCCGCGTAGCCCTTACAATGAGCAGTTCTTC
CDR3: CASSQDGPRSPYNEQFF
J: TRBJ2-1
V: TRBV3-1
D: .
size: many

DNA: TGTGCCAGCACCTCATTGGGGGAATACATGATCCGAAACTATGGCTACACCTTC
CDR3: CASTSLGEYMIRNYGYTF
J: TRBJ1-2
V: TRBV12-3/TRBV12-4
D: .
size: .

DNA: TGTGCCAGCAGCTTAGAACTTTACACCGGGGAGCTGTTTTTT
CDR3: CASSLELYTGELFF
J: TRBJ2-2
V: TRBV7-2
D: .
size: .

DNA: TGTGCCAGCAGCTCCCAGCGGGGTGGCTCCTACAATGAGCAGTTCTTC
CDR3: CASSSQRGGSYNEQFF
J: TRBJ2-1
V: TRBV5-6
D: TRBD2
size: few

DNA: TGTGCCAGCAGCCCGTCGGGAGTCTACAAGCAGTACTTC
CDR3: CASSPSGVYKQYF
J: TRBJ2-7
V: TRBV3-1
D: .
size: few

DNA: TGTGCCAGCAGCCCCCACACTAGCGGGGAAGGGTGGGAGACCCAGTACTTC
CDR3: CASSPHTSGEGWETQYF
J: TRBJ2-5
V: TRBV7-2
D: TRBD2
size: few

DNA: TGTGCCAGCAGCCCACCGGACTCTGGGGCCAACGTCCTGACTTTC
CDR3: CASSPPDSGANVLTF
J: TRBJ2-6
V: TRBV12-3/TRBV12-4
D: .
size: .

DNA: TGCAGCGTTGCGGAAAGGTTCTGGAACACTGAAGCTTTCTTT
CDR3: CSVAERFWNTEAFF
J: TRBJ1-1
V: TRBV29-1
D: .
size: .

DNA: TGCAGTGCTAAAGGTGGACAGGGTTGGGAGGGCACTGAAGCTTTCTTT
CDR3: CSAKGGQGWEGTEAFF
J: TRBJ1-1
V: TRBV20-1
D: TRBD1
size: .

DNA: TGTGCCAGCAGCGTAGCCAACGGAGACAGAGATAACTATGGCTACACCTTC
CDR3: CASSVANGDRDNYGYTF
J: TRBJ1-2
V: TRBV9
D: .
size: .

DNA: TGTGCCAGCAGTTCTAGGGTAAACGAGCAGTACTTC
CDR3: CASSSRVNEQYF
J: TRBJ2-7
V: TRBV12-3/TRBV12-4
D: .
size: many

DNA: TGTGCCAGCAGCTTAGGGGACAGAAATTCACCCCTCCACTTT
CDR3: CASSLGDRNSPLHF
J: TRBJ1-6
V: TRBV7-9
D: TRBD1
size: few

DNA: TGCAGTGCTAGTCCCTACGACGGGGAGCTGTTTTTT
CDR3: CSASPYDGELFF
J: TRBJ2-2
V: TRBV20-1
D: .
size: few

DNA: TGTGCCAGCAGTTCGGACAGGAACACTGAAGCTTTCTTT
CDR3: CASSSDRNTEAFF
J: TRBJ1-1
V: TRBV7-2
D: .
size: many

DNA: TGTGCCAGCAGTTTAATGGGGAGGAACACTGAAGCTTTCTTT
CDR3: CASSLMGRNTEAFF
J: TRBJ1-1
V: TRBV12-3/TRBV12-4
D: .
size: few

DNA: TGTGCCAGCAGCAGGGGCATGAATACGCAGTATTTT
CDR3: CASSRGMNTQYF
J: TRBJ2-3
V: TRBV28
D: .
size: .

DNA: TGCAGCGTAGAGAAAGAGACCCAGTACTTC
CDR3: CSVEKETQYF
J: TRBJ2-5
V: TRBV29-1
D: .
size: few

DNA: TGTGCCAGCAGGAAGACAGGGTATTCACCCCTCCACTTT
CDR3: CASRKTGYSPLHF
J: TRBJ1-6
V: TRBV3-1
D: TRBD1
size: .

DNA: TGTGCCAGCATCAAAGGGGGGACAGCAGATACGCAGTATTTT
CDR3: CASIKGGTADTQYF
J: TRBJ2-3
V: TRBV6-1
D: .
size: .

DNA: TGCGCCAGCAGCGATGGCCAAGGGCCCCAGCATTTT
CDR3: CASSDGQGPQHF
J: TRBJ1-5
V: TRBV5-1
D: .
size: .

DNA: TGTGCCAGCAGCCCACTAGGGCCTAGCTCCTACAATGAGCAGTTCTTC
CDR3: CASSPLGPSSYNEQFF
J: TRBJ2-1
V: TRBV11-1
D: .
size: .

DNA: TGTGCCAGCTCACCCGGGACCGACCCCAAAAACATTCAGTACTTC
CDR3: CASSPGTDPKNIQYF
J: TRBJ2-4
V: TRBV18
D: .
size: many

DNA: TGTGCCAGCAGCTTAAGGAGCGGGAGCGCCGGGGAGCTGTTTTTT
CDR3: CASSLRSGSAGELFF
J: TRBJ2-2
V: TRBV7-9
D: TRBD2
size: few

DNA: TGTGCCAGCAGGTTAAACGGGCCCAACACTGAAGCTTTCTTT
CDR3: CASRLNGPNTEAFF
J: TRBJ1-1
V: TRBV3-1
D: .
size: few

DNA: TGCAGCGCCATCACAGATACGCAGTATTTT
CDR3: CSAITDTQYF
J: TRBJ2-3
V: TRBV29-1
D: .
size: many

DNA: TGCAGCGTTGAAGGTTCTCTGGGTAGCGGGGGTATCTACAATGAGCAGTTCTTC
CDR3: CSVEGSLGSGGIYNEQFF
J: TRBJ2-1
V: TRBV29-1
D: TRBD2
size: many

DNA: TGTGCCAGCAGTTTAACTGGGGCCGGTGAAAAACTGTTTTTT
CDR3: CASSLTGAGEKLFF
J: TRBJ1-4
V: TRBV27
D: .
size: few

DNA: TGTGCCAGCAGTCCGGGACAGGGAGACACCGGGGAGCTGTTTTTT
CDR3: CASSPGQGDTGELFF
J: TRBJ2-2
V: TRBV6-4
D: TRBD1
size: many

DNA: TGTGCCAGCAGCTTAAACAGGGTAGGAACCATGAACACTGAAGCTTTCTTT
CDR3: CASSLNRVGTMNTEAFF
J: TRBJ1-1
V: TRBV7-3
D: .
size: few

DNA: TGCAGTGCCAACCCCCTGACACGAACCTCCTACAATGAGCAGTTCTTC
CDR3: CSANPLTRTSYNEQFF
J: TRBJ2-1
V: TRBV20-1
D: .
size: few

DNA: TGTGCCAGCAGCTTAGATCCCGCTGGGACAGGGCGTCTTCTGGAACTATGGGGCTACACCTTC
CDR3: CASSLDPAGTGRLLELWGYTF
J: TRBJ1-2
V: TRBV11-2
D: TRBD1
size: few

DNA: TGCAGCGTTGACAGGGGGCAAGAGACCCAGTACTTC
CDR3: CSVDRGQETQYF
J: TRBJ2-5
V: TRBV29-1
D: TRBD1
size: .

DNA: TGTGCCAGCAGCAGGGAGCGGGGTTTGAGCTCCTATAATTCACCCCTCCACTTT
CDR3: CASSRERGLSSYNSPLHF
J: TRBJ1-6
V: TRBV4-2
D: .
size: .

DNA: TGCGCCAGCAGCCAAGATCATCTGGTTCCCTCTGGGGCCAACGTCCTGACTTTC
CDR3: CASSQDHLVPSGANVLTF
J: TRBJ2-6
V: TRBV4-3
D: .
size: few

DNA: TGCAGCGTTGGTACTCCGGGAGCGGGAGAGACCCAGTACTTC
CDR3: CSVGTPGAGETQYF
J: TRBJ2-5
V: TRBV29-1
D: .
size: .

DNA: TGTGCCAGCAGTGAAAGGCCCGGACAGGGGAACACTGAAGCTTTCTTT
CDR3: CASSERPGQGNTEAFF
J: TRBJ1-1
V: TRBV2
D: TRBD1
size: .

DNA: TGTGCCAGCAGCTTAGCGCAGGGGGCATACAATGAGCAGTTCTTC
CDR3: CASSLAQGAYNEQFF
J: TRBJ2-1
V: TRBV7-2
D: TRBD1
size: many

DNA: TGTGCCAGCAGCCGGTGGGAGCGGGGTATCTCAGATACGCAGTATTTT
CDR3: CASSRWERGISDTQYF
J: TRBJ2-3
V: TRBV7-3
D: TRBD2
size: .

DNA: TGCGCCAGCAGCCCCGGGCAGCGACCTCTCTACACAGATACGCAGTATTTT
CDR3: CASSPGQRPLYTDTQYF
J: TRBJ2-3
V: TRBV5-1
D: .
size: .

DNA: TGTGCCATCAAACAAGTACTAGGTCCTGAGCAGTTCTTC
CDR3: CAIKQVLGPEQFF
J: TRBJ2-1
V: TRBV10-3
D: .
size: .

DNA: TGTGCAAGTCGCTTAGAGCGGTCGGGGTCTGGAGCTTTCTTT
CDR3: CASRLERSGSGAFF
J: TRBJ1-1
V: TRBV12-2
D: .
size: .

DNA: TGTGCCAGCACCAATGATCGGGGCGCCCACTCTGGGGCCAACGTCCTGACTTTC
CDR3: CASTNDRGAHSGANVLTF
J: TRBJ2-6
V: TRBV3-1
D: .
size: .

DNA: TGCGCCAGCAGCCCTGTATTGTTGGGGAGCGAGCAGTACTTC
CDR3: CASSPVLLGSEQYF
J: TRBJ2-7
V: TRBV5-1
D: .
size: many

DNA: TGTGCCATCAGTCCGCATATCAACGGTGTGGACGAGCAGTACTTC
CDR3: CAISPHINGVDEQYF
J: TRBJ2-7
V: TRBV10-3
D: .
size: .

DNA: TGTGCCATCAGGGGGACCTTGAACACTGAAGCTTTCTTT
CDR3: CAIRGTLNTEAFF
J: TRBJ1-1
V: TRBV10-3
D: .
size: .

DNA: TGCAGTGCTAGAGCGGGCCCCCACGGCTCCTACAATGAGCAGTTCTTC
CDR3: CSARAGPHGSYNEQFF
J: TRBJ2-1
V: TRBV20-1
D: .
size: once

DNA: TGTGCCAGCAGCACATACCGCACTAGCGGGGGGGGGACCGGGGAGCTGTTTTTT
CDR3: CASSTYRTSGGGTGELFF
J: TRBJ2-2
V: TRBV3-1
D: TRBD2
size: .

DNA: TGCAGCGGAACAGGGGGAGCCTATAATTCACCCCTCCACTTT
CDR3: CSGTGGAYNSPLHF
J: TRBJ1-6
V: TRBV29-1
D: TRBD1
size: few

DNA: TGCAGCGTTGAGCAGTACCAAGAGACCCAGTACTTC
CDR3: CSVEQYQETQYF
J: TRBJ2-5
V: TRBV29-1
D: .
size: few

DNA: TGTGCCAGCAGGCCTAGCGGGGCGGCAGATACGCAGTATTTT
CDR3: CASRPSGAADTQYF
J: TRBJ2-3
V: TRBV6-2/TRBV6-3
D: TRBD2
size: .